The rows below give T cell receptor beta chains drawn from one sample of a study of PD-L1 blockade in urothelial cancer. Here immunoSEQ multiplex PCR was the method, and the copy in TCRdb shows in-frame clones only, minus some. The sample holds approximately 100,000 clones, under 85% seen once. The specimen was PBMCs, collected around atezolizumab (anti-PD-L1) treatment. These receptors all come from a man aged 50 to 60 with urothelial cancer. The CDR3 runs from the conserved cysteine through the conserved F or W.

V	J	CDR3
TRBV5-1	TRBJ2-7	CASSAGSGTYEQYF
TRBV28	TRBJ2-5	CASSFGGWETQYF
TRBV18	TRBJ2-3	CASPEGGAPTDTQYF
TRBV6-5	TRBJ2-5	CASSPSGSGETQYF
TRBV5-8	TRBJ1-2	CASSLGSYTF
TRBV20-1	TRBJ2-5	CSALSQTQYF
TRBV7-9	TRBJ1-4	CASSFSIGDEKLFF
TRBV28	TRBJ2-1	CASSPDLGTSGSSYNEQFF
TRBV7-9	TRBJ1-4	CASRQIDEKLFF
TRBV4-1	TRBJ2-5	CASSPSFRGETQYF
TRBV7-8	TRBJ2-2	CASSATAGELFF
TRBV30	TRBJ1-4	CACRPGAGQASSNEKLFF
TRBV6-6	TRBJ1-5	CASSFGQGAGNQPQHF
TRBV9	TRBJ2-7	CASSLGLAGDGEQYF
TRBV7-8	TRBJ1-5	CASSPSAGGKHQPQHF